This is a list of T cell receptor beta chains from one sample in a study of T cells in localized non-small cell lung cancer. Assay: immunoSEQ multiplex PCR; the TCRdb copy retains only in-frame clones and omits some. The table has fewer than 20,000 clones, approximately 80% seen once. The input for sequencing was peripheral blood, taken before any cancer treatment. All receptors derive from a male donor older than 55 with stage I lung adenocarcinoma. Both conserved end residues are part of each CDR3. A D gene is named only where the DNA matches it firmly. The size of a clone is reported for some rows only, either as once, few or many, or as a class for expanded clones.

D	size	V	J	CDR3	DNA
-	-	TRBV18	TRBJ1-4	CASSPQGRGEKLFF	TGTGCCAGCTCACCACAGGGACGGGGTGAAAAACTGTTTTTT
TRBD1	few	TRBV10-3	TRBJ1-1	CAISVAGGHTEAFF	TGTGCCATCAGTGTGGCAGGGGGTCACACTGAAGCTTTCTTT
-	-	TRBV4-2	TRBJ2-3	CASSQSAAYTDTQYF	TGTGCCAGCAGCCAGAGCGCGGCCTACACAGATACGCAGTATTTT
-	-	TRBV9	TRBJ1-3	CASNTGVSGNTIYF	TGTGCCAGCAACACAGGAGTCTCTGGAAACACCATATATTTT
TRBD2	medium-sized	TRBV7-8	TRBJ2-3	CASSLGGSGSTDTQYF	TGTGCCAGCAGCTTAGGTGGTAGCGGGAGCACAGATACGCAGTATTTT
-	-	TRBV30	TRBJ1-2	CAWSVEANYGYTF	TGTGCCTGGAGTGTGGAAGCTAACTATGGCTACACCTTC
-	-	TRBV11-2	TRBJ2-1	CASSPFWGGAPPEQFF	TGTGCCAGCAGCCCGTTTTGGGGGGGGGCCCCCCCTGAGCAGTTCTTC
TRBD1	-	TRBV29-1	TRBJ1-5	CSVETGGQPQHF	TGCAGCGTTGAGACAGGGGGGCAGCCCCAGCATTTT
-	-	TRBV9	TRBJ2-3	CASSPLLSTPTDTQYF	TGTGCCAGCAGCCCGTTGTTGAGTACTCCCACAGATACGCAGTATTTT
TRBD1	-	TRBV30	TRBJ1-2	CAWSSIQGAYGYTF	TGTGCCTGGAGTTCCATCCAGGGGGCCTATGGCTACACCTTC
-	-	TRBV2	TRBJ1-2	CASRLTRGLNYGYTF	TGTGCCAGCAGGCTTACTCGGGGCTTAAACTATGGCTACACCTTC
-	few	TRBV2	TRBJ2-5	CASMGVQETQYF	TGTGCCAGCATGGGGGTTCAAGAGACCCAGTACTTC
TRBD1	-	TRBV2	TRBJ2-4	CASSGTGKNIQYF	TGTGCCAGCAGCGGGACAGGCAAAAACATTCAGTACTTC
-	few	TRBV5-5	TRBJ2-7	CASSWGLDEQYF	TGTGCCAGCAGCTGGGGGCTCGACGAGCAGTACTTC
-	few	TRBV19	TRBJ2-1	CASSIGGDYNEQFF	TGTGCCAGTAGTATCGGCGGGGATTACAATGAGCAGTTCTTC
-	-	TRBV20-1	TRBJ1-2	CSARESEPHTF	TGCAGTGCTAGAGAGTCAGAGCCCCACACCTTC
TRBD1	-	TRBV7-3	TRBJ2-1	CASSSDRGGYNEQFF	TGTGCCAGCAGCTCCGACAGGGGGGGATACAATGAGCAGTTCTTC
-	-	TRBV27	TRBJ1-1	CASSLRPRQNTEAFF	TGTGCCAGCAGTTTAAGACCCAGACAGAACACTGAAGCTTTCTTT
TRBD1	-	TRBV29-1	TRBJ2-1	CSVEAPDRNSYNEQFF	TGCAGCGTTGAAGCTCCGGACAGGAACTCCTACAATGAGCAGTTCTTC
TRBD1	-	TRBV15	TRBJ1-6	CATSRGDRRNSPLHF	TGTGCCACCAGCAGAGGGGACAGGCGGAATTCACCCCTCCACTTT
TRBD2	-	TRBV2	TRBJ2-7	CASSELAASSYEQYF	TGTGCCAGCAGTGAACTAGCGGCTAGCTCCTACGAGCAGTACTTC
-	-	TRBV10-3	TRBJ2-7	CAISEVGRTYEQYF	TGTGCCATCAGTGAGGTAGGCCGAACCTACGAGCAGTACTTC
TRBD1	-	TRBV19	TRBJ1-5	CASSSGTGRNQPQHF	TGTGCCAGTAGTTCGGGGACAGGGAGGAATCAGCCCCAGCATTTT